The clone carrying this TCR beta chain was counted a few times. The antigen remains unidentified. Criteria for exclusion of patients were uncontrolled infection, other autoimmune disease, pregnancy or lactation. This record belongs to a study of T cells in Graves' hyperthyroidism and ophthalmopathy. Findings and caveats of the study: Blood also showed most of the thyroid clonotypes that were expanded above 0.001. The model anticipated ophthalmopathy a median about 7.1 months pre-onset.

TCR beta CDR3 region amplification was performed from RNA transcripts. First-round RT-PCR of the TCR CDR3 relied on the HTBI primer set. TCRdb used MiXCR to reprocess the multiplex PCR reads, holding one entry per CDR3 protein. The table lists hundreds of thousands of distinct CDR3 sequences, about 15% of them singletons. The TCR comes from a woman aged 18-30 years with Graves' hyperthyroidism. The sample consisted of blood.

CDR3 residues: CASSGLAGGRQYF. The DNA of the CDR3 is TGTGCCAGCAGTGGACTAGCGGGGGGGCGCCAGTACTTC. The chain recombines TRBV6-1 with TRBJ2-5; 14 bases align to TRBD2. Germline lookup yields CDR1 MNHNS and CDR2 SASEGT. The CDR3 has 13 amino acids. Losses at the gene ends were 4 bases for V and 10 bases for J; bases not matched to a gene: 2.